This T cell receptor (beta chain) is drawn from a study of blood T cell repertoires in COVID-19 (dated by TCRdb to about 2020). About the full investigation: Collaborator samples came from the United States, Italy and Spain and covered acute and convalescent phases of COVID-19. The sample metadata nearly always contained a de-identified subject ID, COVID-19 status, age in years and sex. The samples were drawn from two sources: the first 160 participants of the ongoing ImmuneRACE study, and fewer than 1,500 subjects contributed by 6 global collaborators. A freely available public database, intended as a resource for researchers studying the immune response to SARS-CoV-2, is where the repertoires were released. Where available, HLA class I and class II types were taken from metadata supplied by the sample provider and were not determined by assay-based typing. The prospective study material was composed of cDNA or gDNA derived from T cells, B-cell-depleted T cells, or PBMCs. The dataset comprised deeply sampled blood TCRbeta repertoires from subjects exposed to, actively infected with, or recovered from COVID-19. General findings and caveats noted by the study authors: Clinical and demographic metadata were provided uncurated, with the amount varying by source and participant.

V sheds 0 bases and J sheds 4 bases, leaving 9 bases between their ends. CDR1 and CDR2, per the germline V gene, are MNHNS and SASEGT. Measured from the cysteine to the phenylalanine, the CDR3 is 14 residues long. Here the CDR3 DNA is all that survives: 42 bases in frame from base 1. TCRbeta CDR3 regions were amplified from genomic DNA using the immunoSEQ Assay, a bias-controlled multiplex PCR. Under the source paper's analysis protocol: Within the assay, amplification of reference gene primers was used to estimate how many nucleated cells each sample contained. To quantify the absolute abundance of each unique TCRbeta CDR3 rearrangement, sequence reads were collapsed and filtered. For each sample, productive Simpson clonality was calculated by taking the square root of Simpson's diversity index across productive rearrangements. As stored in TCRdb, this immuneACCESS dataset retains in-frame rearrangements with V and J assigned. A fraction of the clones does not appear; measured against another copy, unresolved V genes explain less than half of the discrepancy, and the remainder lacks a known reason. The V and J calls and the clone size are those of that table, but D and trimming were determined from the DNA. The sample yields 28,000 or so clones; almost 90% were counted once. The leading ten clones occupy more than 25% of the sample.

For this clone: Which antigen it targets is not known. No base quality information exists; no much larger clone differs at one position.

Whole blood was collected in K2EDTA tubes by collaborating institutions according to the institutions' own protocols. For TCRbeta analysis, collaborators shipped samples as frozen whole blood, isolated PBMCs, or DNA extracted from either of those sample types. The sample consisted of peripheral blood. The chain is made from TRBV6-1 and TRBJ1-2; perhaps TRBD1 is the D gene, with 5 bases matching. The origin of this receptor is a human donor in a cohort sampled during active COVID-19. The CDR3 reads as follows: CASSEAGAGYGYTF. The nucleotide sequence is TGTGCCAGCAGTGAAGCAGGGGCTGGCTATGGCTACACCTTC.